This entry concerns a single TCR beta chain. The antigen remains unidentified. CDR1 is SGHRS, CDR2 YFSETQ, per germline. The CDR3 loop spans 13 amino acids. V was trimmed by 2 bases and J by 6 bases, leaving 12 bases between them. Clones were read by immunoSEQ multiplex PCR, and TCRdb kept only the in-frame ones, dropping some. The sample consists of some 100,000 clones, roughly 92% of them appearing once. These data belong to a study of Tregs in tolerant kidney transplant recipients. Study-level results: Biological reproducibility was not directly addressed, but technical replication error appeared minimal.

The rearrangement uses TRBV5-1 and TRBJ2-7, with D maybe TRBD2 (6 bases). This clonotype originated in a human donor in good health. The sequenced sample was CD4+ T cells from blood. CDR3 sequence reads: CASSLKWEAEQYF. Written as DNA, the CDR3 is TGCGCCAGCAGCTTAAAGTGGGAGGCCGAGCAGTACTTC.